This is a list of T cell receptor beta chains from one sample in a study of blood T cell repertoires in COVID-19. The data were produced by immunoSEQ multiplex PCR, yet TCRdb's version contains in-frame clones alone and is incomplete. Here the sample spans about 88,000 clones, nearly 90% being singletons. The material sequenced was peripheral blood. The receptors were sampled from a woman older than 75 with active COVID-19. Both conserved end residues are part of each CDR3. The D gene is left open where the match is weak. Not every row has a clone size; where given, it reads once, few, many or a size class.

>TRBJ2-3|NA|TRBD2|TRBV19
TGTGCCAGTAGAACCGGGACTAGGACAGATACGCAGTATTTT
CASRTGTRTDTQYF
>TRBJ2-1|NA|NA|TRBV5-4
TGTGCCAGCAGCTTCGGAGGCAATGAGCAGTTCTTC
CASSFGGNEQFF
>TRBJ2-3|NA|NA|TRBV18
TGTGCCAGCACCGAGTTCCTCGCCCCAAATACGCAGTATTTT
CASTEFLAPNTQYF
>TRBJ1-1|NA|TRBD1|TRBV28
TGTGCCAGCAGGGGGGACAGCACACCGGGCACTGAAGCTTTCTTT
CASRGDSTPGTEAFF
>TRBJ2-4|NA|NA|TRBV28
TGTGCCAGCAGTTCCTTAAGAGGACACTTCAAAAACATTCAGTACTTC
CASSSLRGHFKNIQYF
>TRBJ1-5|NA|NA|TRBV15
TGTGCCACCAGCAGAGAGCCAGGTCGGGGGGCCCAGCATTTT
CATSREPGRGAQHF
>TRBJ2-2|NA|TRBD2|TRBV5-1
TGCGCCAGCAGCTTCTTAGCGGGAGGAAGCACCGGGGAGCTGTTTTTT
CASSFLAGGSTGELFF
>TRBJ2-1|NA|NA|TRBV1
TGCACCAGCAGCCCCCCGCCGGGAGTGAAAATTTCGGAATACAATGAGCAGTTCTTC
CTSSPPPGVKISEYNEQFF
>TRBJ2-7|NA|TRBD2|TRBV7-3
TGTGCCAGCAGCTTAACGAATAGCACTAGCGGGTGGTACGAGCAGTACTTC
CASSLTNSTSGWYEQYF
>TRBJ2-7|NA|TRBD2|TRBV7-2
TGTGCCAGCAAACTAGCGGGATCCTACGAGCAGTACTTC
CASKLAGSYEQYF
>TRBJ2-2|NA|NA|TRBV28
TGTGCCAGCAGCAAATATAGGGCGGGGACCGGGGAGCTGTTTTTT
CASSKYRAGTGELFF
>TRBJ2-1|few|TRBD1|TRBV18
TGTGCCAGCTCACCAAGACAGGGGGCGTGGGAGCAGTTCTTC
CASSPRQGAWEQFF
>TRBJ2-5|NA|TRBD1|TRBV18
TGTGCCAGCTCACCGGACAGGGGCGAGACCCAGTACTTC
CASSPDRGETQYF
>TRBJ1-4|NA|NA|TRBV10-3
TGTGCCATCAGTGATCTCCCGGGTTTGGATGAAAAACTGTTTTTT
CAISDLPGLDEKLFF
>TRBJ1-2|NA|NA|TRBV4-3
TGCGCCAGCTGCCGGAGGGGGGAGGGCCCCTATGGCTACACCTTC
CASCRRGEGPYGYTF
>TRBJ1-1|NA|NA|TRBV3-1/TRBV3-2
TGTGCCAGCAGCGTCGACAGAGACACTGAAGCTTTCTTT
CASSVDRDTEAFF
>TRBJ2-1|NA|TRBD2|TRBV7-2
TGTGCCAGCAGCCCAGGGACTAGCGGAGGGAATGAGCAGTTCTTC
CASSPGTSGGNEQFF
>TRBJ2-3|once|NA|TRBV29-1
TGCAGCGTTGGGACTGTTACAGATACGCAGTATTTT
CSVGTVTDTQYF
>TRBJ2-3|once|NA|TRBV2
TGTGCCAGCAGTGAAGCGCTTCGAGGCACAGATACGCAGTATTTT
CASSEALRGTDTQYF
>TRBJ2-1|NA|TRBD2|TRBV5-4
TGTGCCAGCAGCTTGGGGCTAGCGGCCTACAATGAGCAGTTCTTC
CASSLGLAAYNEQFF
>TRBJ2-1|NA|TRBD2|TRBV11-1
TGTGCCAGCAGCTCTAGTTCTAGCGGGAACCCCAATGAGCAGTTCTTC
CASSSSSSGNPNEQFF
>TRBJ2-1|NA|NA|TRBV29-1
TGCAGCGTCTACCGCCGGGACTCCAACAATGAGCAGTTCTTC
CSVYRRDSNNEQFF
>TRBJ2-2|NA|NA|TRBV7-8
TGTGCCAGCAATATACGGGTCACCGGGGAGCTGTTTTTT
CASNIRVTGELFF
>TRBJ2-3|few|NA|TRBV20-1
TGCAGTGCTCGTGGGCAACAAGATACGCAGTATTTT
CSARGQQDTQYF
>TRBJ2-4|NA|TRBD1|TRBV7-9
TGTGCCAGCGGACGACAGGGGCCGACCAAAAACATTCAGTACTTC
CASGRQGPTKNIQYF
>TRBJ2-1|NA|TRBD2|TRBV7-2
TGTGCCAGCAGCTTAGCGCTTGCTACTAGCGGGAGGTACGATGAGCAGTTCTTC
CASSLALATSGRYDEQFF
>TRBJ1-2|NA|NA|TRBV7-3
TGTGCCAGCAGCTTCCCAGGGGCGGTTGGCTACACCTTC
CASSFPGAVGYTF
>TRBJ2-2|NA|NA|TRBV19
TGTGCCAGTAGTGAAACGGGACTCTACACCGGGGAGCTGTTTTTT
CASSETGLYTGELFF
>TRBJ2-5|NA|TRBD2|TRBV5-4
TGTGCCAGTGGAAAAGGACTAGCGGGAGGAGAGACCCAGTACTTC
CASGKGLAGGETQYF
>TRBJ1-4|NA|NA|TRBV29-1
TGCAGCGTTGAAGATCTGTGGCAAAAACTGTTTTTT
CSVEDLWQKLFF
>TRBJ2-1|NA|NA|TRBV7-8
TGTGCCAGCAGCCCCCTGGAGGGCAATGAGCAGTTCTTC
CASSPLEGNEQFF
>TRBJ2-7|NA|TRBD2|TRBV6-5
TGTGCCAGCAGTTCCCCGACTAGCGGGAGGCTCGAGCAGTACTTC
CASSSPTSGRLEQYF
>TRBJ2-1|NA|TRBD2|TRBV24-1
TGTGCCACCAGTGACCAACTAGCGGGTGATGAGCAGTTCTTC
CATSDQLAGDEQFF
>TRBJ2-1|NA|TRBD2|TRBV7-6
TGTGCCAGCAGCTCCTCTAGCGGGAGACCAAGCTCCTACAATGAGCAGTTCTTC
CASSSSSGRPSSYNEQFF
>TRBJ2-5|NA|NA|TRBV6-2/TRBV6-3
TGTGCCAGCAGTTACGAGCGGCGGCCAGAGACCCAGTACTTC
CASSYERRPETQYF
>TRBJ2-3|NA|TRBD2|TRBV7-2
TGTGCCAGCAGCTTACAGGGGACTAGCGGCACAGATACGCAGTATTTT
CASSLQGTSGTDTQYF
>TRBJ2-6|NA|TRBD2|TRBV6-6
TGTGCCAGCAAGCGGGAGGGGGCCAACGTCCTGACTTTC
CASKREGANVLTF
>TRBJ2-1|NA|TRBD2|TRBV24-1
TGTGCCACCAGCCCGGGACTAGCGGGAGCTGAGCAGTTCTTC
CATSPGLAGAEQFF
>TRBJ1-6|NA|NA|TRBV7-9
TGTGCCAGCAGCCCTGGAGAGGGACCCCTCCACTTT
CASSPGEGPLHF
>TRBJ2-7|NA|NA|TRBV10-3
TGTGCCATCAGTGAAGGCGGGAACCCTCGCGGCTCCTACGAGCAGTACTTC
CAISEGGNPRGSYEQYF
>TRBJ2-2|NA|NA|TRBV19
TGTGCCAGTAGTATATTGGGCACCGGGGGCACCGGGGAGCTGTTTTTT
CASSILGTGGTGELFF